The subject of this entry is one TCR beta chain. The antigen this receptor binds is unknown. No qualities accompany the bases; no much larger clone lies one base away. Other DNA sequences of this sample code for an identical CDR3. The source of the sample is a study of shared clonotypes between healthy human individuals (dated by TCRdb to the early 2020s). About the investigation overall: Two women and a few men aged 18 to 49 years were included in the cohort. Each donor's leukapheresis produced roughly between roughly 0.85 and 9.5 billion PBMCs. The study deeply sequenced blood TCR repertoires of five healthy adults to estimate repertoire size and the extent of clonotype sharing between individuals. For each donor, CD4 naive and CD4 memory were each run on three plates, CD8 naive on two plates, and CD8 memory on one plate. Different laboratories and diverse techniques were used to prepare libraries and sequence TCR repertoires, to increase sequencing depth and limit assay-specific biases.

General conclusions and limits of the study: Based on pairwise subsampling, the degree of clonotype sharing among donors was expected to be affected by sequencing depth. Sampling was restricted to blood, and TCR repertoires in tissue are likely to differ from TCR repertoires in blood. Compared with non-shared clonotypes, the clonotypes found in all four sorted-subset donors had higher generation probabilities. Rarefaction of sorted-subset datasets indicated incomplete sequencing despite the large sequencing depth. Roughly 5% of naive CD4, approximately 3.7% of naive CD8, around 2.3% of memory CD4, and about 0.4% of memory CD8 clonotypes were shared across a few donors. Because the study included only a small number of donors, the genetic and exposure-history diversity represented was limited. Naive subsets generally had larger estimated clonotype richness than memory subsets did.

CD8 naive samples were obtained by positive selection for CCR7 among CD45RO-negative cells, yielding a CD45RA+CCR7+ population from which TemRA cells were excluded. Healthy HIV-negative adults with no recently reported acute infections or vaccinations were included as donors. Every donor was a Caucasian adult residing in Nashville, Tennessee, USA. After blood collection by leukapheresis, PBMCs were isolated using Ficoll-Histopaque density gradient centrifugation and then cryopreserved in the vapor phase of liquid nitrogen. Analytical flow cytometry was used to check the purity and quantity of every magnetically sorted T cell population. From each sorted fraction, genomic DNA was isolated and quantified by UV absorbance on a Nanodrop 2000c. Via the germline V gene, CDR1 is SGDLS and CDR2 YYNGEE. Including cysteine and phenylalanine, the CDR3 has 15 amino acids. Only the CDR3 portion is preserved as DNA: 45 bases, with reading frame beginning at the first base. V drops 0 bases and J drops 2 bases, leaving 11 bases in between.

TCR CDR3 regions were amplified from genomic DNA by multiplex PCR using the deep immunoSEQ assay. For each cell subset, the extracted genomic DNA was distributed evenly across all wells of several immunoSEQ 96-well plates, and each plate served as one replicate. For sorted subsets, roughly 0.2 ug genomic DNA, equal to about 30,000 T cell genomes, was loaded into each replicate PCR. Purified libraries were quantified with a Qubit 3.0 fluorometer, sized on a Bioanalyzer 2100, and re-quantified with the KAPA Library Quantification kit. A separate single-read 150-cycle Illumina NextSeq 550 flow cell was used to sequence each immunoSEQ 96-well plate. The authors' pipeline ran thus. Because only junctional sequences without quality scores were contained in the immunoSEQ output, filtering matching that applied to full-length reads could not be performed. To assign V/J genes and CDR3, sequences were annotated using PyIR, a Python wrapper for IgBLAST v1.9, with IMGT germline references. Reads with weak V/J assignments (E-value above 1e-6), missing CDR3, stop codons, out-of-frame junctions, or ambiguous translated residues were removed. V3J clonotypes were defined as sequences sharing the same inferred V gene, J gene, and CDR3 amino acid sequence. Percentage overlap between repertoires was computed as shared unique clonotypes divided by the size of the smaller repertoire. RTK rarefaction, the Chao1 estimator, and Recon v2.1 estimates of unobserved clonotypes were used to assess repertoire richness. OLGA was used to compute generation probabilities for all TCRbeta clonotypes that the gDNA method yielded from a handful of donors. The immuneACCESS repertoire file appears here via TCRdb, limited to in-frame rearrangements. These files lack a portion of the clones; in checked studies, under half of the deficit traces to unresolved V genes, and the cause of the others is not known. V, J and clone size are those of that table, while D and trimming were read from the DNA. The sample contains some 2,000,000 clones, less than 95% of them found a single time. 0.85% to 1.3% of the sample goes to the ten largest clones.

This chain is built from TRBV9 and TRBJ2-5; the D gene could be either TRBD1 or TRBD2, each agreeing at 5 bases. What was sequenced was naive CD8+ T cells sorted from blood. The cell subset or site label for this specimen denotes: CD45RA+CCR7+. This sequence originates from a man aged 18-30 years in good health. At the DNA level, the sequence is TGTGCCAGCAGCGTAGTGGGACGGGATCAAGAGACCCAGTACTTC. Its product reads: CASSVVGRDQETQYF.